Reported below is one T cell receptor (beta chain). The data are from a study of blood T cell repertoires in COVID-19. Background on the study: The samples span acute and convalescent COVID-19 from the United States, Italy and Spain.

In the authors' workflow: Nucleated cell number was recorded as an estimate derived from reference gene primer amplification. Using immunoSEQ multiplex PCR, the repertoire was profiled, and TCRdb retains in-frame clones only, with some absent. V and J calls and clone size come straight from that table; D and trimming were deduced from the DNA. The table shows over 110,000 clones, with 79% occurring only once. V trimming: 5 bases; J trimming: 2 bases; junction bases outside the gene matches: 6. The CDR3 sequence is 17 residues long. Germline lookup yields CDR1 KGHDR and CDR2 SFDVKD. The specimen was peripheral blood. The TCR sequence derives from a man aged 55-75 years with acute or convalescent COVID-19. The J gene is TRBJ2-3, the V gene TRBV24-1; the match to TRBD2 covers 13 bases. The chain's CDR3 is CATSAKGTSGNTDTQYF. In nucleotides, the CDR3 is TGTGCCACCAGTGCTAAAGGGACTAGCGGGAACACAGATACGCAGTATTTT.